This entry features one TCR beta chain sequence. The PCR had 60 Vbeta and 13 Jbeta primers. TCRdb's table, derived via immunoSEQ multiplex PCR, lists solely in-frame clones and lacks some. Counted here are 200,000 to 250,000 clones, about four fifths occurring once; the ten biggest clones make up 2.9%. This entry comes from a study of cytomegalovirus exposure and HLA in healthy donors. Looking at the study overall: Prior work identified some 120 million unique TCR beta sequences in roughly 180 million T cells.

CDR3 length: 15 residues. Germline CDR1 and CDR2: SGDLS and YYNGEE. Trimming pared 0 bases from V and 2 bases from J, leaving 10 bases between. V and J are TRBV9 and TRBJ2-3, with a possible D match to TRBD2 (5 bases). This receptor was taken from a man aged 25-45 years in good health and CMV-seronegative. What was sequenced was PBMCs. In nucleotides, the CDR3 is TGTGCCAGCAGCGTAGCTCCAGCGGCCACAGATACGCAGTATTTT. As protein: CASSVAPAATDTQYF.